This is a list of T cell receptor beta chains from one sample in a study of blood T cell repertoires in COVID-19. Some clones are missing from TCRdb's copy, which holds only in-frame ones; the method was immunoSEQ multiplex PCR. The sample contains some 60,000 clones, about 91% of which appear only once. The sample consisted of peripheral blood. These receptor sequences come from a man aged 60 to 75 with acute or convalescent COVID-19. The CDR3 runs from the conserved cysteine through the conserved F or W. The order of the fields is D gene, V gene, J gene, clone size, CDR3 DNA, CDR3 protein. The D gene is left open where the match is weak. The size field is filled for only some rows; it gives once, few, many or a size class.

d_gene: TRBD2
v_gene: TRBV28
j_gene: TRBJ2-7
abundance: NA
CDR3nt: TGTGCCAGCAGTGACCCGAGCGGGAGCGAAGCTAGCCCCTACGAGCAGTACTTC
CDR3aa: CASSDPSGSEASPYEQYF

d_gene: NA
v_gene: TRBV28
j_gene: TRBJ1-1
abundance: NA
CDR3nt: TGTGCCAGCAGTTTAGCATCGCGCCTCTCAGCTTTCTTT
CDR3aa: CASSLASRLSAFF

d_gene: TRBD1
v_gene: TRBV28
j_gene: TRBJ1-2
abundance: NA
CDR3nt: TGTGCCAGCACCAGGGGGATTAACTATGGCTACACCTTC
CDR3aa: CASTRGINYGYTF

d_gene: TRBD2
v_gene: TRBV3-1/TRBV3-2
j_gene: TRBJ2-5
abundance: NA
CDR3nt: TGTGCCAGCAGCCAAGAGGCTAGCGGGACTATTAGGTGGAAAGAGACCCAGTACTTC
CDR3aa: CASSQEASGTIRWKETQYF

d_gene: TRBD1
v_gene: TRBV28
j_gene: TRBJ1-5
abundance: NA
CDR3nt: TGTGCCAGCAGAATAGCGACAGGGGGCGGGGGCCAGCCCCAGCATTTT
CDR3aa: CASRIATGGGGQPQHF

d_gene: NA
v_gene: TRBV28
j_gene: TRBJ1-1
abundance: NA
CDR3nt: TGTGCCAGCAGTTTGCGAGAATCTGCTTTCTTT
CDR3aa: CASSLRESAFF

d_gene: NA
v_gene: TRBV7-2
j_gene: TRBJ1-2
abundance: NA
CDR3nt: TGTGCCAGCAGCACCCGGGGGGCGGATGGCTACACCTTC
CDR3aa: CASSTRGADGYTF

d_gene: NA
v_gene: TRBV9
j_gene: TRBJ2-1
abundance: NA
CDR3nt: TGTGCCAGCAGCCCGGACATGTACAATGAGCAGTTCTTC
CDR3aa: CASSPDMYNEQFF

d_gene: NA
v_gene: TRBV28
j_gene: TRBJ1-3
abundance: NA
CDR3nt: TGTGCCAGCAGCGCCAGTCCCGACTCTGGAAACACCATATATTTT
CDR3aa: CASSASPDSGNTIYF

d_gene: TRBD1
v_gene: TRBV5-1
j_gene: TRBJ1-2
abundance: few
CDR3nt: TGCGCCAGCAGCAAGGGGATGGGACAGGGGGCGCGGAATGGCTACACCTTC
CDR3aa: CASSKGMGQGARNGYTF

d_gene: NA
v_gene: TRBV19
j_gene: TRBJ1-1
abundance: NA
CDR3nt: TGTGCCAGTAGTATCCTCAAGGACAGCCTAATGGACACTGAAGCTTTCTTT
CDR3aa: CASSILKDSLMDTEAFF

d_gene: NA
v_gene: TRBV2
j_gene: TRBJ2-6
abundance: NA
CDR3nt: TGTGCCAGCAGTGTCGAACCGGGACAGTCCGCGGGGGGGGCCAACGTCCTGACTTTC
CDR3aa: CASSVEPGQSAGGANVLTF

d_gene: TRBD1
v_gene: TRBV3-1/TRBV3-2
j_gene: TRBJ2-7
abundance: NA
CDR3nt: TGTGCCAGCAGCCCGGAGCCGACAGGGTTGGCCTACGAGCAGTACTTC
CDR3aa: CASSPEPTGLAYEQYF

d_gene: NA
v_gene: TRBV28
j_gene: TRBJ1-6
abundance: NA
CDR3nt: TGTGCCAGCAGTTTGTCAGGAGCGGCACCCCTCCACTTT
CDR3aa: CASSLSGAAPLHF

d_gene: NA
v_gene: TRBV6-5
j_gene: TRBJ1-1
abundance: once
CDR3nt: TGTGCCAGCAGCCAGACAGCGATGAACACTGAAGCTTTCTTT
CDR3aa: CASSQTAMNTEAFF

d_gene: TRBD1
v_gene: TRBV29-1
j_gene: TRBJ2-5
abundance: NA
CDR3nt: TGCAGCGTTGGCCGGACAGGGGGCCCCCAAGAGACCCAGTACTTC
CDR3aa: CSVGRTGGPQETQYF

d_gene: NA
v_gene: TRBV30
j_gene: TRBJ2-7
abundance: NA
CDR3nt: TGTGCCTGGAGTGCCGGGGGCTCCTACGAGCAGTACTTC
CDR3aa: CAWSAGGSYEQYF

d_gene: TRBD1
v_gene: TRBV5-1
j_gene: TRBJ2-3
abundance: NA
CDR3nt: TGCGCCAGCTGGGACAGGAGCACAGATACGCAGTATTTT
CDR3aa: CASWDRSTDTQYF

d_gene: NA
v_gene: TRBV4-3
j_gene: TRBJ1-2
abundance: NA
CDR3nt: TGCGCCAGCAGCCAAGGCCCCGGGAGGGCCGCTGGCTACACCTTC
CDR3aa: CASSQGPGRAAGYTF

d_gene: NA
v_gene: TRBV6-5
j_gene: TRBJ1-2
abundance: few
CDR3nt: TGTGCCAGCAGTAACCTGAGGGGGGGTGGCTACACCTTC
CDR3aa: CASSNLRGGGYTF

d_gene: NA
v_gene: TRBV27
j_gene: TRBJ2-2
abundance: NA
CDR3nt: TGTGCCAGCAGTTTTTCACACAACACCGGGGAGCTGTTTTTT
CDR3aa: CASSFSHNTGELFF

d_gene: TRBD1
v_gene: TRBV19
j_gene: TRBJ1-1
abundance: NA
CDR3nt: TGTGCCAGTAGACCGACAGGGTTGAACACTGAAGCTTTCTTT
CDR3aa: CASRPTGLNTEAFF

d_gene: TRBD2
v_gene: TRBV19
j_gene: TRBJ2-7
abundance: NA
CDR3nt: TGTGCCAGTAGTACAAGCGGGGGGTACGGCGAGCAGTACTTC
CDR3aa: CASSTSGGYGEQYF

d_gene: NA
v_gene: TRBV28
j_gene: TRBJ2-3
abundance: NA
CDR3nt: TGTGCCAGCAGTTCCCCAGGGACAGATACGCAGTATTTT
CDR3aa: CASSSPGTDTQYF

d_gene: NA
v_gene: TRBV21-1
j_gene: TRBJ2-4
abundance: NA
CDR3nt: TGTGCCAGCAGCGCCTCACAGGGGTTGCGGGCCAAAAACATTCAGTACTTC
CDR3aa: CASSASQGLRAKNIQYF

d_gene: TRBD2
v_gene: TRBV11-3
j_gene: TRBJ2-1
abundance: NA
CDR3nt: TGTGCCAGCAGCGCGGGGAGGGTAGTCCTCCTTTACAATGAGCAGTTCTTC
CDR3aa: CASSAGRVVLLYNEQFF

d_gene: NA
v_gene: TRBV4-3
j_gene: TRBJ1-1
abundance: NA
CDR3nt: TGCGCCAGCAGCCAAGATCGAGGTCCGAACACTGAAGCTTTCTTT
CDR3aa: CASSQDRGPNTEAFF

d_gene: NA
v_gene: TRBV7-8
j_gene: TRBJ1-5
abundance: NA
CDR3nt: TGTGCCAGCAGCTTAGGGGGCGTAGGTGGGTCGCGTCGAGAGCCCCAGCATTTT
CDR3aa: CASSLGGVGGSRREPQHF

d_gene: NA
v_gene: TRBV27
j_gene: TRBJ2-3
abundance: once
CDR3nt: TGTGCCAGCAGTCCGTACAGGGCCGATACGCAGTATTTT
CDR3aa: CASSPYRADTQYF

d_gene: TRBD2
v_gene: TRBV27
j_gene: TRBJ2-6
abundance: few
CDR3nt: TGTGCCAGCAGTTCCCCGGGGGGGGGCGCTTTAGCTGGGGCCAACGTCCTGACTTTC
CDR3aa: CASSSPGGGALAGANVLTF

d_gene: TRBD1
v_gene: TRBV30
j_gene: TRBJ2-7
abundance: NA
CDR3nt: TGTGCCTGGAGTACAACAGGGGTCGAGCAGTACTTC
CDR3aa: CAWSTTGVEQYF

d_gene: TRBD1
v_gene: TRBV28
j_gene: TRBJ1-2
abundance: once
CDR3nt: TGTGCCAGCAGTTTACTTCTACCCGGGACAGGGGTTGGCTACACCTTC
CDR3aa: CASSLLLPGTGVGYTF

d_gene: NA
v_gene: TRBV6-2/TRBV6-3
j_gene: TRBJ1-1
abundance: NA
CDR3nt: TGTGCCAGCAGTTACTCTGAGGGTGGTGAAGCTTTCTTT
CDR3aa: CASSYSEGGEAFF

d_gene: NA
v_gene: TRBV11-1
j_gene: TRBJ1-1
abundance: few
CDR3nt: TGTGCCAGCAGTTACAGGAGGAACACTGAAGCTTTCTTT
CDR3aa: CASSYRRNTEAFF

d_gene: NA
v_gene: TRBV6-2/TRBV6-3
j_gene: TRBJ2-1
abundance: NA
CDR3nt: TGTGCCAGCAGCCACACAGGGTACCCCTACAATGAGCAGTTCTTC
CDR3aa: CASSHTGYPYNEQFF

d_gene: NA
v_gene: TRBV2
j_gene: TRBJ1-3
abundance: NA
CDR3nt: TGTGCCAGCACGGGTGCTTCCGCGGGAAACACCATATATTTT
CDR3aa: CASTGASAGNTIYF

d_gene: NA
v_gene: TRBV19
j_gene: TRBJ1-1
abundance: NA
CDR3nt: TGTGCCAGTAGTACCAGCACAGGTAGGCGAGCTTTCTTT
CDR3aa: CASSTSTGRRAFF

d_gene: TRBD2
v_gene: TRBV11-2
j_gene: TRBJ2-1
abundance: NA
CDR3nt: TGTGCCAGCAGCTTAGTTCATGGAGGGAGGGGAAGCTCCTACAATGAGCAGTTCTTC
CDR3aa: CASSLVHGGRGSSYNEQFF

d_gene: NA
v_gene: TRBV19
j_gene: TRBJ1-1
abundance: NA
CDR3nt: TGTGCCAGTAGTATAGTCGCAGGATCGAACACTGAAGCTTTCTTT
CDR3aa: CASSIVAGSNTEAFF

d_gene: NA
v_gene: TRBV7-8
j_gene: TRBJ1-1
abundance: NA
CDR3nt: TGTGCCAGCAGCTTAGGACAGAACACTGAAGCTTTCTTT
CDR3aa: CASSLGQNTEAFF

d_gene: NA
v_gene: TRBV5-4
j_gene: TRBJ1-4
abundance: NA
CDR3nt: TGTGCCAGCAGCACTACAGGGCCCGGGAGGGAAAAACTGTTTTTT
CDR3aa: CASSTTGPGREKLFF

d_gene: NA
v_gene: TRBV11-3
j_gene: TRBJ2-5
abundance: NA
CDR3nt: TGTGCCAGCAAGTCAGGGCTGGAGACCCAGTACTTC
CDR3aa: CASKSGLETQYF

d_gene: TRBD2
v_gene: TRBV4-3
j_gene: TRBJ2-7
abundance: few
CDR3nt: TGCGCCAGCAGCCGCTCGCCTAGCGGGTCGATCGAGCAGTACTTC
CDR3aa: CASSRSPSGSIEQYF

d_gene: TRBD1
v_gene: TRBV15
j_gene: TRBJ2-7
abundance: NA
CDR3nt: TGTGCCACCAGCTTAGGGGGCGGTAATTACGAGCAGTACTTC
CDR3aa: CATSLGGGNYEQYF

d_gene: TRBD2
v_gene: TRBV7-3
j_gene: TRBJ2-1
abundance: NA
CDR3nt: TGTGCCAGCAGCCAGGGACTAGCGGGGCACAATGAGCAGTTCTTC
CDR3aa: CASSQGLAGHNEQFF

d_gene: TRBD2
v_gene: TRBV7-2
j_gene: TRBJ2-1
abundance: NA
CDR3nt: TGTGCCAGCAGCTCTAACCCATTAACTAGCGGAGCTTTCTACAATGAGCAGTTCTTC
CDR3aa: CASSSNPLTSGAFYNEQFF